This T cell receptor (beta chain) was obtained from a study of blood T cell repertoires in COVID-19. In the original workflow: How many nucleated cells were present was estimated from reference gene primer amplification. The assay was immunoSEQ multiplex PCR, and TCRdb's table has in-frame clones only and misses some. The V and J calls and clone size were taken over from that table, and D and trimming were inferred from the DNA. In the table there are hundreds of thousands of clones, more than 70% of which are singletons. The CDR3 is 13 amino acids. Per the germline V gene, CDR1 is GTSNPN and CDR2 is SVGIG (reference sequence). Trimming took 2 bases from V and 3 from J; bases not matched to a gene: 2.

The sample was PBMCs or T cells enriched from blood (not recorded which). This receptor was obtained from a woman aged 18-29 years who had been exposed to COVID-19. This chain links TRBV30 with TRBJ2-7; 9 bases match TRBD1. The CDR3 reads CAWSRQGDYEQYF. The DNA of the CDR3 is TGTGCCTGGAGTAGACAGGGGGACTACGAGCAGTACTTC.